The next 31 T cell receptor beta chains were all read from a single sample in a study of blood T cell repertoires in COVID-19. Clones were read by immunoSEQ multiplex PCR, and TCRdb kept only the in-frame ones, dropping some. The sample records about 180,000 clones, 80% to 85% being singletons. The sequenced sample was peripheral blood. The receptors stem from a woman in her 70s with COVID-19, enrolled during active disease.

The chain links TRBV3-1 (or the pseudogene TRBV3-2) to TRBJ1-2; 8 bases match TRBD1. Per germline, CDR1 LGHDT and CDR2 YNNKEL (reference sequence). V lost 0 bases to trimming and J lost 4 bases; unmatched junction nucleotides: 10. CDR3 size: 17 residues. The CDR3 DNA reads as TGTGCCAGCAGCCAAGATAATAGGGGACAGGATATCTATGGCTACACCTTC. Translating it yields CASSQDNRGQDIYGYTF.

The rearrangement uses TRBV24-1 and TRBJ1-1; no clear D gene. The CDR3 extends over 13 amino acids. V gave up 4 bases and J gave up 3 bases, with 8 bases separating them. Per germline, CDR1 KGHDR and CDR2 SFDVKD. The CDR3 loop is CATSDRSDTEAFF. In DNA form, the CDR3 reads TGTGCCACCAGTGACAGATCAGACACTGAAGCTTTCTTT.

This clone was detected only once. The V and J genes are TRBV9 and TRBJ1-5; D not certain. V was shortened by 0 bases and J by 1 base, with 20 bases between the two germline ends. The CDR3 is 19 amino acids. Per germline, CDR1 SGDLS and CDR2 YYNGEE. The CDR3 sequence: CASSVVSREMDRSNQPQHF. The CDR3 nucleotides are TGTGCCAGCAGCGTAGTAAGCCGGGAAATGGATAGGAGCAATCAGCCCCAGCATTTT.

The DNA for the CDR3 is TGTGCCAGCAGCCCGGACAGGGACTATGGCTACACCTTC. It specifies CASSPDRDYGYTF. The chain combines TRBV5-8 with TRBJ1-2; 8 bases are a match to TRBD1. This CDR3 is built from 13 residues. CDR1 is SGHTS, CDR2 YDEGEE, per germline. J lost 3 bases, V lost 4 bases, and 2 bases had no gene match.

The CDR3 is CASSLAGDDYGYTF. DNA of the CDR3: TGTGCCAGCAGTTTAGCAGGGGATGACTATGGCTACACCTTC. This chain links TRBV28 with TRBJ1-2; D perhaps matches TRBD1 (6 bases). The CDR3 has 14 amino acids. Germline V gene lookup returns CDR1 MDHEN and CDR2 SYDVKM. Deletions cut 2 bases from V and 3 bases from J, with 10 bases between.

The CDR3 region has the DNA TGTGCCAGCAGTGAAAACTATGAGCAGTTCTTC. Its protein is CASSENYEQFF. The V and J genes are TRBV2 and TRBJ2-1, with unresolved D. V was pared by 2 bases and J by 8 bases, with 4 bases between. The CDR3 runs to 11 residues. Germline V lookup: CDR1 SNHLY, CDR2 FYNNEI.

CDR3: CASSLDYETQYF. The DNA for the CDR3 is TGTGCCAGCAGCTTGGACTATGAGACCCAGTACTTC. This sequence joins TRBV5-4 and TRBJ2-5, with D uncertain. CDR1 is SGHNT, CDR2 YYREEE, per germline (reference sequence). The CDR3 consists of 12 residues. V was clipped by 0 bases and J by 5 bases, with 5 bases between them.

This sequence joins TRBV5-1 and TRBJ2-7; 8 bases line up with TRBD2. Germline CDR1 and CDR2: SGHRS and YFSETQ. This CDR3 comprises 16 residues. The trim removed 5 bases at V and 5 bases at J, leaving 15 bases unmatched. CDR3 coding DNA: TGCGCCAGCAGAAGCCGTCTCGGTGTTAGCGGGGACGAGCAGTACTTC. Protein product: CASRSRLGVSGDEQYF.

This sequence joins TRBV5-5 and TRBJ1-1, with TRBD1 as a possible D gene (5 bases). CDR1 and CDR2 (germline): SGHKS, YYEKEE (reference sequence). The CDR3 runs 12 residues. Trimming shortened V by 0 bases and J by 8 bases, and 8 bases separated the two germline ends. The CDR3 DNA is TGTGCCAGCAGCTTGGAGGCAGGGGAAGCTTTCTTT. Translating it yields CASSLEAGEAFF.

The V call is TRBV10-3, the J call TRBJ2-3; TRBD2 is a possible D gene (5 bases). Germline CDR1 and CDR2: ENHRY and SYGVKD. The CDR3 totals 15 residues. The germline V and J ends were trimmed by 6 bases and 3 bases, with 16 bases remaining between them. DNA of the CDR3: TGTGCCATCAGGGCATTAGGAGGAGAAACAGATACGCAGTATTTT. Its translation is CAIRALGGETDTQYF.

V usage is TRBV7-3 and J usage is TRBJ1-1; the D is unclear. The CDR3 consists of 14 residues. The germline CDR1 and CDR2 sequences are SGHTA and FQGTGA. The V end lost 5 bases, the J end lost 13 bases, and 23 bases lay between the germline ends. The CDR3 sequence: CASSLRGGFTDLFF. CDR3 in DNA: TGTGCCAGCAGCCTAAGAGGAGGATTCACGGATCTTTTCTTT.

V usage is TRBV30 and J usage is TRBJ2-3; 10 positions agree with TRBD1. J gave up 5 bases and V 1 base, and 3 bases lay outside the gene matches. In germline, CDR1 is GTSNPN, CDR2 SVGIG (reference sequence). The CDR3 totals 14 residues. The CDR3 DNA follows: TGTGCCTGGAGTGCCGGGACAGGGGAAGATACGCAGTATTTT. Amino acids: CAWSAGTGEDTQYF. The full variable domain, rest sourced from reference TRBV30 and TRBJ2-3, is SQTIHQWPATLVQPVGSPLSLECTVEGTSNPNLYWYRQAAGRGLQLLFYSVGIGQISSEVPQNLSASRPQDRQFILSSKKLLLSDSGFYLCAWSAGTGEDTQYFGPGTRLTVL.

CDR3 coding DNA: TGTGCCAGCAGCTTTCCGTCTGAGGCGGGAGGCGAGCAGTACTTC. This translates into CASSFPSEAGGEQYF. The rearrangement joins TRBV7-3 to TRBJ2-7; 8 bases are shared with TRBD2. Germline V CDR1 and CDR2: SGHTA, FQGTGA. This CDR3 region has 15 residues. V was pared by 3 bases and J by 6 bases, with 10 bases of the junction left unmatched.

The chain carries TRBV27 and TRBJ1-5; 10 bases match TRBD1. Germline lookup yields CDR1 MNHEY and CDR2 SMNVEV (reference sequence). The CDR3 runs to 16 residues. V lost 5 bases to trimming and J lost 6 bases; unmatched junction nucleotides: 10. CDR3 region: CASSKRQGAGGQPQHF. The CDR3 DNA follows: TGTGCCAGCAGTAAAAGACAGGGGGCAGGAGGTCAGCCCCAGCATTTT.

The rearrangement uses TRBV5-4 and TRBJ1-1; 7 bases map to TRBD1. Trimming took 3 bases from V and 0 from J; bases not matched to a gene: 8. Germline CDR1 reads SGHNT; CDR2 reads YYREEE (reference sequence). This CDR3 region has 16 residues. CDR3 nucleotide sequence: TGTGCCAGCAGCTATTTCCTGGGACAGATGAACACTGAAGCTTTCTTT. Translation: CASSYFLGQMNTEAFF. Combining the CDR3 with reference TRBV5-4 and TRBJ1-1 gives the whole variable domain ETGVTQSPTHLIKTRGQQVTLRCSSQSGHNTVSWYQQALGQGPQFIFQYYREEENGRGNFPPRFSGLQFPNYSSELNVNALELDDSALYLCASSYFLGQMNTEAFFGQGTRLTVV.

This clone has just a few counts. The chain has TRBV5-8 and TRBJ2-3; maybe TRBD2 (6 bases). The CDR3 has 17 amino acids. In germline, CDR1 is SGHTS, CDR2 YDEGEE. Between the trimmed V and J ends, which lost 2 bases and 1 base, there was a span of 17 bases. CDR3 residues: CASSLGVGGPGTDTQYF. The CDR3 DNA reads TGTGCCAGCAGCTTAGGTGTCGGAGGGCCCGGCACAGATACGCAGTATTTT.

This chain joins TRBV7-9 and TRBJ1-2; D call uncertain. The CDR3 is made up of 13 amino acids. Looked up from germline, CDR1 is SEHNR and CDR2 is FQNEAQ (reference sequence). V lost 1 base, J lost 8 bases, and 11 bases lay in between. CDR3: CASSLGSGIGYTF. The CDR3 nucleotides are TGTGCCAGCAGCTTAGGTTCGGGGATCGGCTACACCTTC.

The chain uses TRBV6-6 and TRBJ2-5; TRBD1 might be the D (6 bases). The CDR3 contains 15 residues. Germline V lookup: CDR1 MNHNY, CDR2 SVGAGI (reference sequence). V was pared by 6 bases and J by 1 base, with 15 bases between. In DNA, the CDR3 is TGTGCCAGCAGAAGGCAGGGGAAAACCCAAGAGACCCAGTACTTC. Encoded protein: CASRRQGKTQETQYF.

In its sample, this clone was seen a few times. J is TRBJ1-4 and V is TRBV24-1; TRBD1 matches at 8 bases. V dropped 3 bases and J dropped 1; count of bases not matched to a gene: 0. The CDR3 extends over 15 amino acids. Germline V gives CDR1 KGHDR, CDR2 SFDVKD. CDR3 nucleotides: TGTGCCACCAGTGATGGACAGGGAACTAATGAAAAACTGTTTTTT. Its translation is CATSDGQGTNEKLFF.

The chain carries TRBV30 and TRBJ1-1; 9 positions match TRBD1. Germline values: CDR1 GTSNPN, CDR2 SVGIG (reference sequence). The CDR3 runs to 15 residues. V dropped 5 bases and J dropped 5; count of bases not matched to a gene: 12. The CDR3 DNA sequence: TGTGCCTGGTTGGGACAGGGATTGGGGGAGACTGAAGCTTTCTTT. This translates into CAWLGQGLGETEAFF.

This chain uses TRBV9 with TRBJ2-3; D call uncertain. V was clipped by 0 bases and J by 2 bases, with 13 bases between them. This CDR3 has 16 residues. Looked up from germline, CDR1 is SGDLS and CDR2 is YYNGEE. CDR3 in amino acids: CASSVVGAPFTDTQYF. CDR3 in DNA: TGTGCCAGCAGCGTAGTAGGAGCACCATTCACAGATACGCAGTATTTT.

The chain combines TRBV7-2 with TRBJ2-3, with D perhaps matching TRBD2 (6 bases). This CDR3 has 15 residues. Germline assignment: CDR1 SGHTA and CDR2 FQGNSA. Trimming removed 3 bases at V and 3 bases at J, with 13 bases between. The CDR3: CASSFMETSTDTQYF. CDR3 sequence (DNA): TGTGCCAGCAGCTTTATGGAGACTAGTACAGATACGCAGTATTTT. The variable domain in full, with the rest retrieved from reference TRBV7-2 and TRBJ2-3, is GAGVSQSPSNKVTEKGKDVELRCDPISGHTALYWYRQSLGQGLEFLIYFQGNSAPDKSGLPSDRFSAERTGGSVSTLTIQRTQQEDSAVYLCASSFMETSTDTQYFGPGTRLTVL.

The V and J genes are TRBV9 and TRBJ2-7; 8 nucleotides match TRBD1. Trimming took 3 bases from V and 3 from J; bases not matched to a gene: 5. CDR1 and CDR2 from the germline V gene are SGDLS and YYNGEE. This CDR3 has 14 residues. The CDR3 DNA is TGTGCCAGCAGCGGACAGGGGAATTACTACGAGCAGTACTTC. Translated: CASSGQGNYYEQYF.

The chain combines TRBV5-1 with TRBJ1-4; 8 nucleotides agree with TRBD1. V lost 2 bases, J lost 4 bases, and 4 bases stayed unmatched. Germline-derived CDR1 and CDR2 are SGHRS and YFSETQ. The CDR3 loop spans 15 amino acids. Here the CDR3 reads CASSLQQGDNEKLFF. Here the CDR3 DNA reads TGCGCCAGCAGCTTACAACAGGGGGATAATGAAAAACTGTTTTTT.

In DNA form, the CDR3 reads TGTGCCAGCAGTTTCCTGACTAGCGGGGGGGGGACAGATACGCAGTATTTT. Amino acids: CASSFLTSGGGTDTQYF. The genes are TRBV28 and TRBJ2-3; 14 positions match TRBD2. The V gene end was trimmed by 3 bases and the J gene end by 3 bases; junction bases not matched to a gene: 5. Germline V gives CDR1 MDHEN, CDR2 SYDVKM. CDR3 length: 17 amino acids.

The CDR3 region is CASSPRSQMGGYTF. In DNA form, the CDR3 reads TGTGCCAGCAGCCCACGGAGTCAGATGGGTGGCTACACCTTC. V usage is TRBV5-5 and J usage is TRBJ1-2; D remains ambiguous. There are 14 residues in the CDR3. With 4 bases removed from V and 7 bases from J, the gap between germline ends came to 17 bases. Germline lookup yields CDR1 SGHKS and CDR2 YYEKEE (reference sequence).

This chain joins TRBV30 and TRBJ1-5, with 10 bases identical to TRBD1. Germline loops: CDR1 GTSNPN, CDR2 SVGIG (reference sequence). The CDR3 runs to 15 residues. Trimming at V came to 1 base and at J to 6 bases, leaving 6 bases not matched to a gene. CDR3 residues: CAWSAGTGVGQPQHF. CDR3 nucleotides: TGTGCCTGGAGTGCCGGGACAGGGGTGGGTCAGCCCCAGCATTTT.

The chain carries TRBV7-2 and TRBJ2-5; D is undetermined. The germline V gene has CDR1 SGHTA and CDR2 FQGNSA. Trimming removed 0 bases from V and 5 bases from J, with 4 bases in between. The CDR3 consists of 12 residues. For the CDR3, the DNA is TGTGCCAGCAGCTTAGCGCGGGAGACCCAGTACTTC. This gives the protein CASSLARETQYF.

The rearrangement joins TRBV5-8 to TRBJ1-3; 9 bases fit TRBD1. The CDR3 has 16 amino acids. With V trimmed by 5 bases and J by 2 bases, 8 bases remained unmatched. CDR1 is SGHTS and CDR2 is YDEGEE in the germline V gene. CDR3 protein: CASSFSRTGAGNTIYF. For the CDR3, the DNA is TGTGCCAGCAGTTTTTCCCGGACAGGGGCTGGAAACACCATATATTTT.

The chain couples TRBV5-1 to TRBJ1-1, with 7 bases matching TRBD1. The CDR3 has 15 amino acids. CDR1 and CDR2 from the germline V gene are SGHRS and YFSETQ. Trimming removed 3 bases from V and 3 bases from J; junction bases left unmatched: 8. The CDR3 is CASSWDQGVYTEAFF. CDR3 nucleotide sequence: TGCGCCAGCAGCTGGGATCAGGGGGTTTACACTGAAGCTTTCTTT. The whole variable domain, filled in from reference TRBV5-1 and TRBJ1-1, reads KAGVTQTPRYLIKTRGQQVTLSCSPISGHRSVSWYQQTPGQGLQFLFEYFSETQRNKGNFPGRFSGRQFSNSRSEMNVSTLELGDSALYLCASSWDQGVYTEAFFGQGTRLTVV.

In DNA, the CDR3 is TGCGCCAGCTCCGGGGAGGGTAGCACAGATACGCAGTATTTT. Translation gives CASSGEGSTDTQYF. The chain uses TRBV5-1 and TRBJ2-3; 7 nucleotides line up with TRBD2. The CDR3 extends over 14 amino acids. The germline CDR1 and CDR2 sequences are SGHRS and YFSETQ. With V trimmed by 7 bases and J by 0 bases, 5 bases remained unmatched.